The 18 T cell receptor beta chains below were found in one sample sequenced in a study of T cell responses to AZD1222 COVID-19 vaccine. TCRdb keeps only in-frame clones here, not all; method: immunoSEQ multiplex PCR. The table shows about 96,000 clones, with roughly 90% occurring only once. Sample: peripheral blood, taken on day 0 of AZD1222 vaccination. The receptors originated from an adult in good health.

The chain links TRBV5-1 to TRBJ2-2; unclear D gene. V lost 4 bases and J lost 0, with 13 bases in between. This CDR3 has 16 amino acids. CDR1 is SGHRS, CDR2 YFSETQ, per germline. For the CDR3, the DNA is TGCGCCAGCAGCCCAACGAGCCTCGCGAACACCGGGGAGCTGTTTTTT. It encodes CASSPTSLANTGELFF.

V is TRBV7-2 and J is TRBJ2-7, with 8 nucleotides matching TRBD1. With V trimmed by 1 base and J by 2 bases, 4 bases remained unmatched. This CDR3 region has 15 residues. The V gene's germline CDR1 is SGHTA and CDR2 FQGNSA. CDR3 sequence reads: CASSLVQGGTYEQYF. The CDR3, as DNA: TGTGCCAGCAGCTTAGTACAGGGGGGCACCTACGAGCAGTACTTC.

V is TRBV5-1 and J is TRBJ2-3; possible D gene TRBD1, 6 bases. Germline CDR1 is SGHRS and CDR2 is YFSETQ. The CDR3 length is 12 residues. Trimming stripped 3 bases from V and 6 bases from J, with 8 bases between. The CDR3 loop is CASSSTGDTQYF. DNA for the CDR3: TGCGCCAGCAGCTCTACAGGGGATACGCAGTATTTT.

This chain joins TRBV20-1 and TRBJ2-1; D unclear. CDR1 and CDR2 (germline): DFQATT, SNEGSKA (reference sequence). V was shortened by 0 bases and J by 15 bases, with 12 bases between the two germline ends. This CDR3 has 11 amino acids. The CDR3 is CSARDDYGAFF. The CDR3 DNA reads TGCAGTGCTAGAGATGATTATGGCGCGTTCTTC.

The chain links TRBV5-1 to TRBJ1-4; D not certain. The germline V and J ends were trimmed by 6 bases and 4 bases, with 19 bases remaining between them. CDR1 is SGHRS and CDR2 is YFSETQ in the germline V gene. The CDR3 is 16 amino acids. The CDR3 nucleotides are TGCGCCAGCACCTCGGCCGGCGGAAGTTATAATGAAAAACTGTTTTTT. This gives the protein CASTSAGGSYNEKLFF.

This clone showed up just a few times. The chain joins TRBV18 to TRBJ2-7; no reliable D call. V shed 2 bases and J shed 0 bases, with 8 bases lying between them. Germline V CDR1 and CDR2: KGHSH, LQKENI. This CDR3 contains 14 residues. The CDR3: CASSPGVTSYEQYF. The CDR3 DNA reads TGTGCCAGCTCACCAGGAGTCACCTCCTACGAGCAGTACTTC.

V gene TRBV19 combines with J gene TRBJ2-1, with 7 bases aligning to TRBD2. Trimming at V came to 5 bases and at J to 4 bases, leaving 5 bases not matched to a gene. The CDR3 length is 14 residues. CDR1 and CDR2 (germline): LNHDA, SQIVND (reference sequence). The CDR3: CASSRGEPYNEQFF. The CDR3 DNA is TGTGCCAGTAGTCGGGGGGAACCTTACAATGAGCAGTTCTTC. The full variable domain, in which reference TRBV19 and TRBJ2-1 provide the parts outside the CDR3, is DGGITQSPKYLFRKEGQNVTLSCEQNLNHDAMYWYRQDPGQGLRLIYYSQIVNDFQKGDIAEGYSVSREKKESFPLTVTSAQKNPTAFYLCASSRGEPYNEQFFGPGTRLTVL.

The chain recombines TRBV6-2 or TRBV6-3 with TRBJ1-5; D unresolved. Germline V gene lookup returns CDR1 MNHEY and CDR2 SVGEGT. Trimming left V 5 bases short and J 0 bases short, with 11 bases between. The CDR3 is 15 residues long. CDR3 in amino acids: CASSPGPYSNQPQHF. The CDR3 DNA sequence: TGTGCCAGCAGTCCGGGTCCGTATAGCAATCAGCCCCAGCATTTT.

This clone came up once. This chain joins TRBV7-8 and TRBJ2-1; 13 nucleotides align to TRBD2. Germline V CDR1 and CDR2: SGHVS, FQNEAQ. V lost 4 bases to trimming and J lost 8 bases; unmatched junction nucleotides: 5. The CDR3 covers 15 residues. DNA for the CDR3: TGTGCCAGCAGCTCGGGACTAGCGGGACACTATGAGCAGTTCTTC. The encoded protein is CASSSGLAGHYEQFF.

The gene calls are TRBV28 and TRBJ1-2; 8 bases fit TRBD1. Per germline, CDR1 MDHEN and CDR2 SYDVKM. Trimming at V came to 4 bases and at J to 8 bases, leaving 9 bases not matched to a gene. This CDR3 has 14 residues. For the CDR3, the DNA is TGTGCCAGCAGTTACCCCGGACAGGGTATCGGCTACACCTTC. Protein sequence: CASSYPGQGIGYTF.

The chain carries TRBV13 and TRBJ1-2; D might be TRBD1 (6 bases). V shed 0 bases and J shed 8 bases, with 16 bases lying between them. The CDR3 has 15 amino acids. Germline V CDR1 and CDR2: PRHDT, FYEKMQ (reference sequence). The CDR3 sequence is CASSLGHLDRNGYTF. The DNA for the CDR3 is TGTGCCAGCAGCTTAGGCCATCTGGACAGAAACGGCTACACCTTC.

The chain recombines TRBV7-2 with TRBJ2-1; TRBD2 aligns across 11 bases. V was pared by 0 bases and J by 9 bases, with 1 base of the junction left unmatched. The CDR3 runs to 14 residues. Germline V CDR1 and CDR2: SGHTA, FQGNSA. The CDR3 bases are TGTGCCAGCAGCTTAGCACTAGCGGGAGTTGAGCAGTTCTTC. It codes for CASSLALAGVEQFF.

The table lists this clone with a count of one. The rearrangement uses TRBV9 and TRBJ2-7, with a weak D call TRBD1 (6 bases). The V gene's germline CDR1 is SGDLS and CDR2 YYNGEE. The CDR3 totals 15 residues. The V and J ends lost 4 bases and 6 bases respectively, with 20 bases between them. The CDR3 bases are TGTGCCAGCAGCCCCACCGGGACACATCTCTCCGAGCAGTACTTC. Protein sequence: CASSPTGTHLSEQYF.

This chain joins TRBV5-4 and TRBJ2-5; weak D call: TRBD2 (5 bases). The V gene's germline CDR1 is SGHNT and CDR2 YYREEE (reference sequence). This CDR3 comprises 13 residues. Trimming removed 2 bases at V and 2 bases at J, with 7 bases between. CDR3 sequence: CASSFGVQETQYF. In DNA form, the CDR3 reads TGTGCCAGCAGCTTCGGGGTTCAAGAGACCCAGTACTTC.

V gene TRBV19 combines with J gene TRBJ2-1; either TRBD1 or TRBD2 may fit D (6 bases each). The germline V and J ends were trimmed by 3 bases and 6 bases, with 15 bases remaining between them. Germline V CDR1 and CDR2: LNHDA, SQIVND (reference sequence). This CDR3 is built from 15 residues. The CDR3 spells CASSMSGAVSNEQFF. The CDR3 DNA sequence: TGTGCCAGTAGTATGTCGGGGGCTGTATCCAATGAGCAGTTCTTC.

The chain couples TRBV11-3 to TRBJ2-7; 9 positions match TRBD1. Germline V gives CDR1 SGHNT, CDR2 YENEEA. This CDR3 is built from 16 residues. V shed 5 bases and J 2 bases; nucleotides not matched to a gene: 10. CDR3 in DNA: TGTGCCAGCAGCGGAGGCTCCGGGACAGGGCCCTACGAGCAGTACTTC. This codes for CASSGGSGTGPYEQYF.

This clone came up once. The V gene is TRBV7-6, the J gene TRBJ1-3; D gene ambiguous. Trimming took off 1 base at V and 7 bases at J, with 17 bases between the two ends. The CDR3 consists of 16 residues. The germline V gene encodes CDR1 SGHVS and CDR2 FNYEAQ. This CDR3 is CASSLDSSLPANTIYF. Written as DNA, the CDR3 is TGTGCCAGCAGCTTAGACTCGAGCCTTCCGGCCAACACCATATATTTT.

The chain is built from TRBV18 and TRBJ2-2, with 7 nucleotides matching TRBD1. V was clipped by 0 bases and J by 7 bases; unmatched bases: 14. The CDR3 consists of 18 residues. The germline gives CDR1 KGHSH, CDR2 LQKENI. The chain's CDR3 is CASSPPRGSRGSGGELFF. The CDR3 nucleotides are TGTGCCAGCTCACCACCGCGAGGTAGCAGGGGGTCTGGCGGGGAGCTGTTTTTT.